The 30 T cell receptor beta chains below were found in one sample sequenced in a study of blood T cell repertoires in COVID-19. The repertoire was sequenced with immunoSEQ multiplex PCR; TCRdb's copy has only in-frame clones and lacks some. The sample lists approximately 110,000 clones, around nine tenths occurring once. Sequenced input: peripheral blood. These receptors originate from a woman between 50 and 59 years old with active or convalescent COVID-19.

The gene calls are TRBV18 and TRBJ2-7; a possible D gene is TRBD1 (5 bases). Germline V gene lookup returns CDR1 KGHSH and CDR2 LQKENI. Deletions cut 3 bases from V and 5 bases from J, with 14 bases between. The CDR3 totals 14 residues. CDR3 loop: CASSPSGSLDEQYF. The CDR3 DNA reads TGTGCCAGCTCACCGTCAGGGTCTTTGGACGAGCAGTACTTC.

This chain links TRBV5-5 with TRBJ2-1; D is unresolved. This CDR3 is 13 amino acids long. The germline V gene encodes CDR1 SGHKS and CDR2 YYEKEE (reference sequence). V was shortened by 6 bases and J by 5 bases, with 12 bases between the two germline ends. The CDR3 coding sequence is TGTGCCAGCAAAACCGCCCCTAACAATGAGCAGTTCTTC. Protein: CASKTAPNNEQFF. Together with reference TRBV5-5 and TRBJ2-1, the CDR3 gives the full variable domain: DAGVTQSPTHLIKTRGQQVTLRCSPISGHKSVSWYQQVLGQGPQFIFQYYEKEERGRGNFPDRFSARQFPNYSSELNVNALLLGDSALYLCASKTAPNNEQFFGPGTRLTVL.

The chain links TRBV9 to TRBJ2-3; TRBD2 is a possible D gene (6 bases). Germline CDR1 is SGDLS and CDR2 is YYNGEE. This CDR3 is built from 17 residues. V lost 4 bases and J 7 bases, leaving 25 bases between the germline ends. Here the CDR3 DNA reads TGTGCCAGCAGCCATTCGACCTGGGCAGGAGGGGAAAATACGCAGTATTTT. It translates to CASSHSTWAGGENTQYF.

V is TRBV6-5 and J is TRBJ2-1, with D perhaps matching TRBD1 (6 bases). This CDR3 is 14 amino acids long. Germline CDR1 is MNHEY and CDR2 is SVGAGI. V lost 4 bases to trimming and J lost 1 base, with 8 bases between them. CDR3 sequence (DNA): TGTGCCAGCAGTTCAACAGGGTCCTACAATGAGCAGTTCTTC. This sequence encodes CASSSTGSYNEQFF.

With regard to this clone: The junction does not match germline at one end; this may be a read error. The V and J genes are TRBV19 and TRBJ2-3, with TRBD2 matching over 8 bases. The CDR3 covers 13 residues. Looked up from germline, CDR1 is LNHDA and CDR2 is SQIVND (reference sequence). CDR3 amino acids: CASTRTSKDTQYF. The CDR3 nucleotides are TGTGCCAGTACTAGGACTAGCAAAGATACGCAGTATTTT.

The chain carries TRBV4-3 and TRBJ2-5, with 10 positions matching TRBD2. The CDR3 length is 16 residues. V lost 0 bases and J lost 5; bases outside the gene matches: 6. CDR1 and CDR2 from the germline V gene are LGHNA and YSLEER. CDR3 amino acids: CASSQDYISGRETQYF. CDR3 sequence (DNA): TGCGCCAGCAGCCAAGATTATATTAGCGGGAGGGAGACCCAGTACTTC.

This chain connects TRBV6-4 to TRBJ2-7; 8 positions match TRBD1. This CDR3 has 20 residues. V lost 2 bases, J lost 1 base, and 19 bases stayed unmatched. CDR1 and CDR2 from the germline V gene are MRHNA and SNTAGT. The CDR3 DNA follows: TGTGCCAGCAGTGACCACGGTACAGGGGGTACAGGGAATGATTCCTACGAGCAGTACTTC. This sequence encodes CASSDHGTGGTGNDSYEQYF.

The chain carries TRBV6-5 and TRBJ1-1, with TRBD1 matching over 7 bases. CDR1 and CDR2 from the germline V gene are MNHEY and SVGAGI. This CDR3 has 14 residues. V shed 6 bases, J shed 0 bases, and the junction held 4 bases outside the gene matches. In DNA form, the CDR3 reads TGTGCCAGCAGACCCGGGACAGTGAACACTGAAGCTTTCTTT. The encoded protein is CASRPGTVNTEAFF.

J is TRBJ1-3 and V is TRBV5-1; D unclear. The ends were cut back, 7 bases at V and 0 bases at J, with 11 bases in the middle. CDR1 and CDR2 from the germline V gene are SGHRS and YFSETQ. CDR3 length equals 14 residues. CDR3 residues: CASSLTVSGNTIYF. Here the CDR3 DNA reads TGCGCCAGCTCGCTCACAGTCTCTGGAAACACCATATATTTT.

This chain connects TRBV19 to TRBJ2-4; 12 nucleotides align to TRBD2. Trimming cost V 4 bases and J 6 bases; bases outside gene matches: 10. CDR1 is LNHDA and CDR2 is SQIVND in the germline V gene (reference sequence). The CDR3 length is 17 residues. The CDR3 region has the DNA TGTGCCAGTAGTAAGACTAGCGGGAGTTATGGTATAAACATTCAGTACTTC. Its protein product is CASSKTSGSYGINIQYF.

V is TRBV5-1 and J is TRBJ2-7; D remains ambiguous. There are 16 residues in the CDR3. CDR1 is SGHRS, CDR2 YFSETQ, per germline. V gave up 0 bases and J gave up 0 bases, with 13 bases separating them. Here the CDR3 reads CASSLGTSVGSYEQYF. The CDR3 DNA reads as TGCGCCAGCAGCTTGGGAACGTCGGTTGGCTCCTACGAGCAGTACTTC.

V is TRBV3-1 (or the pseudogene TRBV3-2) and J is TRBJ2-1; 9 bases fit TRBD2. CDR3 length: 13 amino acids. V shed 6 bases and J 8 bases; nucleotides not matched to a gene: 5. Germline values: CDR1 LGHDT, CDR2 YNNKEL (reference sequence). The CDR3 here is CASSGLASYEQFF. In DNA form, the CDR3 reads TGTGCCAGCAGTGGACTAGCGTCATATGAGCAGTTCTTC.

This chain connects TRBV28 to TRBJ2-1; D is uncertain. Trimming took 5 bases from V and 2 from J, leaving 13 bases between them. CDR3 size: 15 residues. Germline V gene sequence: CDR1 MDHEN, CDR2 SYDVKM. This chain's CDR3 is CASSILPGAYNEQFF. For the CDR3, the DNA is TGTGCCAGCAGTATACTACCCGGAGCCTACAATGAGCAGTTCTTC.

V is TRBV11-2 and J is TRBJ2-7; D not certain. The CDR3 loop spans 11 amino acids. Trimming took 5 bases from V and 9 from J, leaving 11 bases between them. Germline assignment: CDR1 SGHAT and CDR2 FQNNGV. The CDR3 nucleotides are TGTGCCAGCAGCGAGATGAGTGGGCAGTACTTC. Its protein product is CASSEMSGQYF.

This rearrangement joins TRBV5-6 to TRBJ2-5; weak D call: TRBD2 (5 bases). The CDR3 runs to 13 residues. V lost 1 base to trimming and J lost 5 bases, with 9 bases between them. Germline V lookup: CDR1 SGHDT, CDR2 YYEEEE. The CDR3 region is CASSLIRGETQYF. The CDR3 DNA reads TGTGCCAGCAGCTTGATTCGCGGGGAGACCCAGTACTTC.

This chain uses TRBV7-3 with TRBJ2-3; TRBD1 is a possible D gene (5 bases). This CDR3 region has 13 residues. V was cut by 5 bases and J by 6 bases, with 12 bases left in between. CDR1 SGHTA and CDR2 FQGTGA come from the germline V gene. The CDR3 protein is CASSRSRDDTQYF. The CDR3 coding sequence is TGTGCCAGCAGCCGGTCCAGGGATGATACGCAGTATTTT.

This chain connects TRBV28 to TRBJ1-3; D might be TRBD1 (5 bases). Trimming removed 2 bases from V and 4 bases from J, with 12 bases in between. CDR3 length equals 15 residues. Germline V CDR1 and CDR2: MDHEN, SYDVKM. The CDR3 loop reads CASSLRQLSGNTIYF. CDR3 nucleotides: TGTGCCAGCAGTTTAAGACAGCTGAGCGGAAACACCATATATTTT. The variable domain in full, completed from reference TRBV28 and TRBJ1-3, reads DVKVTQSSRYLVKRTGEKVFLECVQDMDHENMFWYRQDPGLGLRLIYFSYDVKMKEKGDIPEGYSVSREKKERFSLILESASTNQTSMYLCASSLRQLSGNTIYFGEGSWLTVV.

This clone appeared once. The chain uses TRBV28 and TRBJ1-4; D perhaps matches TRBD1 (5 bases). Trimming left V 3 bases short and J 8 bases short, with 13 bases between. In germline, CDR1 is MDHEN, CDR2 SYDVKM. The CDR3 is 14 residues long. The CDR3 nucleotides are TGTGCCAGCAGTTTGGGGGGGGGTATCGAAAAACTGTTTTTT. Protein: CASSLGGGIEKLFF.

V is TRBV5-6 and J is TRBJ2-3, with TRBD2 identical over 7 bases. V lost 6 bases and J lost 2; bases outside the gene matches: 12. Germline assignment: CDR1 SGHDT and CDR2 YYEEEE. The CDR3 runs to 16 residues. The CDR3 DNA sequence: TGTGCCAGCACCCTGAGGCTAGCGGTACTCACAGATACGCAGTATTTT. This encodes CASTLRLAVLTDTQYF.

This clone has just one count. The rearrangement joins TRBV28 to TRBJ2-7, with 10 bases matching TRBD1. Trimming cost V 5 bases and J 7 bases; bases outside gene matches: 14. This CDR3 contains 16 residues. Per germline, CDR1 MDHEN and CDR2 SYDVKM. As DNA, the CDR3 is TGTGCCAGCAGTCCCCTAATGGGACAGGGGTCGTGGGAGCAGTACTTC. Translation gives CASSPLMGQGSWEQYF.

The chain uses TRBV6-2 or TRBV6-3 and TRBJ1-2; TRBD1 is a possible D gene (6 bases). The CDR3 consists of 13 residues. CDR1 and CDR2 from the germline V gene are MNHEY and SVGEGT. The V and J ends lost 5 bases and 4 bases respectively, with 11 bases between them. The CDR3 coding sequence is TGTGCCAGCAGTATCACAGGGACCTATGGCTACACCTTC. It translates to CASSITGTYGYTF.

The J gene is TRBJ1-5, the V gene TRBV7-3, with 10 bases fitting TRBD1. Germline V gives CDR1 SGHTA, CDR2 FQGTGA. V lost 5 bases, J lost 4 bases, and 14 bases stayed unmatched. This CDR3 has 18 amino acids. Here the CDR3 DNA reads TGTGCCAGCAGCCTTGGGACAGGGGTTTTTACCCGTAATCAGCCCCAGCATTTT. It codes for CASSLGTGVFTRNQPQHF.

The chain recombines TRBV5-5 with TRBJ2-1; TRBD2 agrees at 8 bases. Germline V gene sequence: CDR1 SGHKS, CDR2 YYEKEE (reference sequence). The CDR3 sequence is 15 residues long. Losses at the gene ends were 2 bases for V and 2 bases for J; bases not matched to a gene: 3. The CDR3 DNA reads as TGTGCCAGCAGCTTAGGGACTAGACCCTACAATGAGCAGTTCTTC. Translating it yields CASSLGTRPYNEQFF.

This clone was observed a handful of times. The genes are TRBV7-2 and TRBJ2-5, with a weak D call TRBD2 (5 bases). V was clipped by 5 bases and J by 2 bases, with 12 bases between them. The CDR3 spans 14 residues. Germline V CDR1 and CDR2: SGHTA, FQGNSA. This CDR3 is CASSLQSGQETQYF. The CDR3 DNA is TGTGCCAGCAGCCTTCAGAGCGGACAAGAGACCCAGTACTTC.

The V and J genes are TRBV3-1 (or the pseudogene TRBV3-2) and TRBJ2-7; unclear D gene. Trimming shortened V by 0 bases and J by 6 bases, and 9 bases separated the two germline ends. From germline, CDR1 is LGHDT and CDR2 YNNKEL (reference sequence). The CDR3 totals 13 residues. The CDR3 DNA is TGTGCCAGCAGCCAAGATAGGAAGCGCGAGCAGTACTTC. This sequence encodes CASSQDRKREQYF.

This chain uses TRBV11-2 with TRBJ2-3; D possibly corresponds to TRBD2 (6 bases). The CDR3 runs 17 residues. Germline CDR1 SGHAT, CDR2 FQNNGV. Trimming removed 6 bases at V and 0 bases at J, with 19 bases between. The CDR3 sequence is CASRRFHLAGSTDTQYF. The CDR3 DNA follows: TGTGCCAGCAGACGTTTTCACCTTGCGGGGAGCACAGATACGCAGTATTTT.

The V and J genes are TRBV7-3 and TRBJ2-2; the D gene is possibly TRBD2 (6 bases). Germline CDR1 reads SGHTA; CDR2 reads FQGTGA. The CDR3 contains 14 residues. Trimming left V 5 bases short and J 3 bases short, with 10 bases between. The chain's CDR3 is CASSKGLYTGELFF. The CDR3 DNA sequence: TGTGCCAGCAGCAAGGGACTCTACACCGGGGAGCTGTTTTTT.

V is TRBV11-3 and J is TRBJ2-3; possibly TRBD2 for D (6 bases). This CDR3 has 16 amino acids. Germline V gives CDR1 SGHNT, CDR2 YENEEA. The germline V and J ends were trimmed by 7 bases and 4 bases, with 21 bases remaining between them. In nucleotides, the CDR3 is TGTGCCAGCAAGAGGGACGGGAGCTTAGGGTCAGATACGCAGTATTTT. Translating gives CASKRDGSLGSDTQYF. The full variable domain, its missing parts supplied by reference TRBV11-3 and TRBJ2-3, is EAGVVQSPRYKIIEKKQPVAFWCNPISGHNTLYWYLQNLGQGPELLIRYENEEAVDDSQLPKDRFSAERLKGVDSTLKIQPAELGDSAVYLCASKRDGSLGSDTQYFGPGTRLTVL.

The chain combines TRBV19 with TRBJ2-1, with TRBD2 matching 14 bases. CDR3 length: 19 residues. Losses at the gene ends were 5 bases for V and 4 bases for J; bases not matched to a gene: 13. Germline V gene data show CDR1 as LNHDA and CDR2 as SQIVND (reference sequence). The CDR3 sequence is CASSPGTSGSSGLYNEQFF. The CDR3 nucleotides read TGTGCCAGTAGTCCCGGGACTAGCGGGAGTTCCGGACTATACAATGAGCAGTTCTTC.

The CDR3 protein is CASLRGARETQYF. The CDR3 DNA reads as TGTGCCAGCTTACGGGGGGCTCGGGAGACCCAGTACTTC. The chain recombines TRBV2 with TRBJ2-5, with a tentative D call TRBD2 (7 bases). The V end was cut by 8 bases, the J end by 5 bases, with 15 bases between. The CDR3 covers 13 residues. CDR1 is SNHLY and CDR2 is FYNNEI in the germline V gene. The full variable domain, with the rest looked up from reference TRBV2 and TRBJ2-5, is EPEVTQTPSHQVTQMGQEVILRCVPISNHLYFYWYRQILGQKVEFLVSFYNNEISEKSEIFDDQFSVERPDGSNFTLKIRSTKLEDSAMYFCASLRGARETQYFGPGTRLLVL.